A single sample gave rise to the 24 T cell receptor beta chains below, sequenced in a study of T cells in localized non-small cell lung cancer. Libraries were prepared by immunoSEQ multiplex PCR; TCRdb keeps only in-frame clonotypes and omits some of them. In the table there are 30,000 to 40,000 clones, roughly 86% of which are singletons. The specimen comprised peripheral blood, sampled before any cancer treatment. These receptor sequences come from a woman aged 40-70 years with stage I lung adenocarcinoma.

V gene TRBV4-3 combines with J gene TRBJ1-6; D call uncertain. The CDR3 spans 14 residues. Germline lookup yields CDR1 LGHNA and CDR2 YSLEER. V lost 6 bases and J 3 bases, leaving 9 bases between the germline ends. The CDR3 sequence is CASSRAYYNSPLHF. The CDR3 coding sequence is TGCGCCAGCAGTCGGGCCTACTATAATTCACCCCTCCACTTT.

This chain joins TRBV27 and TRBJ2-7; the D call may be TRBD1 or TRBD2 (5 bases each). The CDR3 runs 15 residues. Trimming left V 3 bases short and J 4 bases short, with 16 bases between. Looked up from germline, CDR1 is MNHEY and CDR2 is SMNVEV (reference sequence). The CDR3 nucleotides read TGTGCCAGCAGTTTTGGGGGACCTTCTTCGTACGAGCAGTACTTC. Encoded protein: CASSFGGPSSYEQYF.

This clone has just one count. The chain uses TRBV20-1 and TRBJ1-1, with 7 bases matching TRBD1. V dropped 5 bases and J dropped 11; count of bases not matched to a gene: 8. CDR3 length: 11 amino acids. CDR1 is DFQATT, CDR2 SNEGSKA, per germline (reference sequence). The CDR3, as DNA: TGCAGTGCTGACGACAGGGAGCTGGCTTTCTTT. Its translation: CSADDRELAFF.

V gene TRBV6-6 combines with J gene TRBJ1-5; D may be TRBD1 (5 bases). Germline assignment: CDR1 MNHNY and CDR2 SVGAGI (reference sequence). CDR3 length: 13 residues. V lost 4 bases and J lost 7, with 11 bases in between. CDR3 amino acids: CASSWGRGQPQHF. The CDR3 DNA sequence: TGTGCCAGCAGTTGGGGGAGAGGGCAGCCCCAGCATTTT.

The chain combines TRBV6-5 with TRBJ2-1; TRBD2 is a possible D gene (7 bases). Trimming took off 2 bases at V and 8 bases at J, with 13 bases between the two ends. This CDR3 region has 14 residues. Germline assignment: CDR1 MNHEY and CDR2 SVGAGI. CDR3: CASSYGWGGYEQFF. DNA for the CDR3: TGTGCCAGCAGTTACGGGTGGGGGGGCTATGAGCAGTTCTTC.

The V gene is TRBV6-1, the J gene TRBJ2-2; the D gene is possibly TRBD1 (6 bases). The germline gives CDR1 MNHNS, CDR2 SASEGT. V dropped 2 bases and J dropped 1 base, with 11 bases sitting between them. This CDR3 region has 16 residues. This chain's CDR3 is CASSESGALNTGELFF. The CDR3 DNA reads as TGTGCCAGCAGTGAATCAGGGGCTCTGAACACCGGGGAGCTGTTTTTT.

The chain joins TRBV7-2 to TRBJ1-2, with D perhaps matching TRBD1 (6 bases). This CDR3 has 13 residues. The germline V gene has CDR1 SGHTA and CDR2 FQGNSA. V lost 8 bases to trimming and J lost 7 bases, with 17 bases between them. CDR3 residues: CASELGGVGGYTF. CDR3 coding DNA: TGTGCCAGCGAATTAGGGGGGGTCGGTGGCTACACCTTC.

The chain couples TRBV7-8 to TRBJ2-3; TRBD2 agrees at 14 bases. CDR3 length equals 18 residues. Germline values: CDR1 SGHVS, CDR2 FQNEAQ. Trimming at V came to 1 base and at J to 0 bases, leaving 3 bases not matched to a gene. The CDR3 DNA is TGTGCCAGCAGCTTAGGCGGACTAGCGGGGGGCAGCACAGATACGCAGTATTTT. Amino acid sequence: CASSLGGLAGGSTDTQYF.

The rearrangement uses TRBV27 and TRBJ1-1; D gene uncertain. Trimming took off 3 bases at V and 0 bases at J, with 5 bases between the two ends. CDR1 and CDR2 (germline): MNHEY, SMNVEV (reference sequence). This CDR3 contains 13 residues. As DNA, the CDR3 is TGTGCCAGCAGTTTCAGTGTGAACACTGAAGCTTTCTTT. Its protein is CASSFSVNTEAFF.

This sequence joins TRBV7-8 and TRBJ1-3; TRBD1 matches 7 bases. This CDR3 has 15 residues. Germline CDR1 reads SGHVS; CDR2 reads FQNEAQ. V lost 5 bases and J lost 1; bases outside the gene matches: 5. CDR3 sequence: CASSPWTGSGNTIYF. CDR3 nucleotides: TGTGCCAGCAGCCCTTGGACAGGTTCTGGAAACACCATATATTTT.

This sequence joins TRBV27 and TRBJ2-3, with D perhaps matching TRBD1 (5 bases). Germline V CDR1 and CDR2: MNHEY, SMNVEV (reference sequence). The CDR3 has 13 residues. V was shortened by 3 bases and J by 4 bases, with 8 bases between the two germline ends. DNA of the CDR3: TGTGCCAGCAGTTTTGCCAGGGCAGATACGCAGTATTTT. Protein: CASSFARADTQYF.

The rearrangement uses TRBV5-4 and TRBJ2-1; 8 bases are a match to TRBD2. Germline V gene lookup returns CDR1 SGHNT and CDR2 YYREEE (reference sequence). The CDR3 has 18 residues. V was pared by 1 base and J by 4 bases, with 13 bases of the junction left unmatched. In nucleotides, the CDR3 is TGTGCCAGCAGCTTGTGGGAAAAAGGGGCGGGGGGTTACAATGAGCAGTTCTTC. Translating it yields CASSLWEKGAGGYNEQFF.

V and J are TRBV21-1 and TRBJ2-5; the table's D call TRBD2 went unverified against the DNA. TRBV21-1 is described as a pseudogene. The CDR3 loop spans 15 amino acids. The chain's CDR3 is CASSKGDGGEETQYF. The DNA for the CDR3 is TGTGCCAGCAGCAAAGGAGACGGGGGTGAAGAGACCCAGTACTTC.

The CDR3 bases are TGTGCCAGCTCCCGCCAAAAGGGAGGCCAAGAGACCCAGTACTTC. Translation: CASSRQKGGQETQYF. The chain has TRBV18 and TRBJ2-5, with D perhaps TRBD2 (6 bases). Trimming removed 6 bases at V and 1 base at J, with 15 bases between. Germline V gene lookup returns CDR1 KGHSH and CDR2 LQKENI. This CDR3 region has 15 residues.

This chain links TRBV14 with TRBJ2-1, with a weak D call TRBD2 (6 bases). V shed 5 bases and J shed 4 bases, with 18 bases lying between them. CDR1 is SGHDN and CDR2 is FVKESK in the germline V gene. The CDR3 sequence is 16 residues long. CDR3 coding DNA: TGTGCCAGCAGCTACCCCGGGACCGCGGGGTACAATGAGCAGTTCTTC. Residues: CASSYPGTAGYNEQFF.

This CDR3 reads CASSIFQEGGELFF. DNA for the CDR3: TGTGCCAGTAGTATTTTTCAGGAGGGCGGGGAGCTGTTTTTT. The V and J genes are TRBV19 and TRBJ2-2; D is possibly TRBD2 (6 bases). V dropped 3 bases and J dropped 7 bases, with 12 bases sitting between them. The CDR3 extends over 14 amino acids. Germline V gene lookup returns CDR1 LNHDA and CDR2 SQIVND (reference sequence). Combining the CDR3 with reference TRBV19 and TRBJ2-2 gives the whole variable domain DGGITQSPKYLFRKEGQNVTLSCEQNLNHDAMYWYRQDPGQGLRLIYYSQIVNDFQKGDIAEGYSVSREKKESFPLTVTSAQKNPTAFYLCASSIFQEGGELFFGEGSRLTVL.

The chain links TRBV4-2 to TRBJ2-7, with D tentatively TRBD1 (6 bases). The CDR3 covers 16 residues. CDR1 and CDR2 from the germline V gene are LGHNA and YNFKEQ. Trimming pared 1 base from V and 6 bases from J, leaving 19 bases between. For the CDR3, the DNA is TGTGCCAGCAGCCAAGTGGTACAGGGCTTTTTGTCCGAGCAGTACTTC. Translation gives CASSQVVQGFLSEQYF.

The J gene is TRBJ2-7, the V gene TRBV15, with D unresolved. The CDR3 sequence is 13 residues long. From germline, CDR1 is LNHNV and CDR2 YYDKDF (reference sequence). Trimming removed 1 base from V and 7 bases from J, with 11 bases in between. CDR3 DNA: TGTGCCACCAGCAGAGGAACCACCCGGGAGCAGTACTTC. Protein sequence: CATSRGTTREQYF.

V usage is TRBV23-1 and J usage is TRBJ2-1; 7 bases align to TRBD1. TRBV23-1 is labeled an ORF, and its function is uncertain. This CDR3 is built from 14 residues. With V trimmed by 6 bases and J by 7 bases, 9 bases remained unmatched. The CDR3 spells CASRGQTGNNEQFF. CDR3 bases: TGCGCCAGCAGAGGACAGACAGGGAATAATGAGCAGTTCTTC.

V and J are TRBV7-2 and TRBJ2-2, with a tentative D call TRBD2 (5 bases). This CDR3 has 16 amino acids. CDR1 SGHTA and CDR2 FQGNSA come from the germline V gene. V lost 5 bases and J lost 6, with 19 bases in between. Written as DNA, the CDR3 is TGTGCCAGCAGCCACCTGCTTGCGCGGGTAGCCGGGGAGCTGTTTTTT. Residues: CASSHLLARVAGELFF.

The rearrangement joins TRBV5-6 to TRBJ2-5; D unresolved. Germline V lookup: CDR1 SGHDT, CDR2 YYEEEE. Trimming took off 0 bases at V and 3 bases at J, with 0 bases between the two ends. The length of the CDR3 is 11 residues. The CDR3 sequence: CASSLEETQYF. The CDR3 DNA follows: TGTGCCAGCAGCTTGGAAGAGACCCAGTACTTC.

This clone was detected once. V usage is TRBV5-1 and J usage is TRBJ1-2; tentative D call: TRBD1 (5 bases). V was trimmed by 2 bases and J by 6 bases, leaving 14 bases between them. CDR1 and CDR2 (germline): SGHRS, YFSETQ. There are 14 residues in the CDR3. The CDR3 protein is CASSFQRGNDGYTF. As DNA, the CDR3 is TGCGCCAGCAGCTTTCAACGGGGGAACGATGGCTACACCTTC. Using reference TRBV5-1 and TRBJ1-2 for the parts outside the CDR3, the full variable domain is KAGVTQTPRYLIKTRGQQVTLSCSPISGHRSVSWYQQTPGQGLQFLFEYFSETQRNKGNFPGRFSGRQFSNSRSEMNVSTLELGDSALYLCASSFQRGNDGYTFGSGTRLTVV.

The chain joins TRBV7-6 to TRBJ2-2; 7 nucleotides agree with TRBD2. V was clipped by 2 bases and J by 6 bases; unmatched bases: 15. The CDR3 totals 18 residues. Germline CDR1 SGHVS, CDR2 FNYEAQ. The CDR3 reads CASSLPPASGDPSGELFF. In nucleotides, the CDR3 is TGTGCCAGCAGCTTACCACCCGCTAGCGGAGACCCGTCCGGGGAGCTGTTTTTT.

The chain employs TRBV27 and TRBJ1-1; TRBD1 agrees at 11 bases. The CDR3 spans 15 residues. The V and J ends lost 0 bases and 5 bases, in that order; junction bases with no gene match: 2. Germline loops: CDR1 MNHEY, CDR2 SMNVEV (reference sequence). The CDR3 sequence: CASSLSGTGGTEAFF. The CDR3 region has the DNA TGTGCCAGCAGTTTATCCGGGACAGGGGGGACTGAAGCTTTCTTT.